The 7 T cell receptor beta chains below come from one sample, sequenced in a study of control samples from healthy donors and cancer patients. Sequencing was performed with immunoSEQ multiplex PCR; in TCRdb, only in-frame clones are kept and a portion is missing. The sample records 130,000 to 150,000 clones, about 91% being singletons. The material sequenced was blood. Receptors were obtained from a man aged 25-45 years in good health.

This clone appeared a few times. The chain recombines TRBV28 with TRBJ1-4, with D possibly being TRBD1 (6 bases). Trimming removed 1 base from V and 8 bases from J, with 14 bases in between. CDR1 and CDR2 from the germline V gene are MDHEN and SYDVKM. CDR3 length: 15 residues. The CDR3 protein is CASSLYGGAQEKLFF. In DNA, the CDR3 is TGTGCCAGCAGTTTATATGGGGGGGCGCAGGAAAAACTGTTTTTT.

The chain has TRBV25-1 and TRBJ1-2, with 12 positions matching TRBD1. The V gene end was trimmed by 6 bases and the J gene end by 4 bases; junction bases not matched to a gene: 9. The germline V gene has CDR1 MGHDK and CDR2 SYGVNS. The CDR3 is 16 amino acids. CDR3 residues: CASSRDRGRNLYGYTF. Here the CDR3 DNA reads TGTGCCAGCAGCCGGGACAGGGGGCGAAATCTCTATGGCTACACCTTC.

The V and J genes are TRBV4-2 and TRBJ1-5; D is possibly TRBD1 (5 bases). This CDR3 is built from 15 residues. Deletions cut 3 bases from V and 3 bases from J, with 12 bases between. The germline gives CDR1 LGHNA, CDR2 YNFKEQ. The CDR3: CASSHDGQANQPQHF. CDR3 DNA sequence: TGTGCCAGCAGCCATGACGGACAAGCCAATCAGCCCCAGCATTTT.

This clone was seen a handful of times. V is TRBV29-1 and J is TRBJ2-7, with TRBD1 matching 8 bases. Germline V gene lookup returns CDR1 SQVTM and CDR2 ANQGSEA. V lost 5 bases, J lost 3 bases, and 3 bases stayed unmatched. The CDR3 covers 12 residues. CDR3 nucleotides: TGCAGCGTTTCGGACAGGGTCTACGAGCAGTACTTC. Protein sequence: CSVSDRVYEQYF.

CDR3 residues: CASSYISSGETQYF. The DNA of the CDR3 is TGTGCCAGCAGTTATATCTCGAGCGGGGAGACCCAGTACTTC. The rearrangement links TRBV6-2 or TRBV6-3 to TRBJ2-5; tentatively, D is TRBD2 (6 bases). Germline CDR1 and CDR2: MNHEY and SVGEGT. V lost 3 bases, J lost 5 bases, and 13 bases lay in between. The CDR3 length is 14 residues.

V usage is TRBV9 and J usage is TRBJ2-5; D is perhaps TRBD2 (6 bases). The V end lost 3 bases, the J end lost 8 bases, and 17 bases lay between the germline ends. CDR1 and CDR2 from the germline V gene are SGDLS and YYNGEE. The CDR3 length is 14 residues. CDR3 in amino acids: CASSGGLATETQYF. The CDR3 coding sequence is TGTGCCAGCAGCGGGGGACTGGCCACAGAAACCCAGTACTTC.

A single count supports this clone. The chain joins TRBV3-1 (or the pseudogene TRBV3-2) to TRBJ2-7; D unclear. V was pared by 0 bases and J by 4 bases, with 13 bases between. CDR3 length: 15 amino acids. Germline-derived CDR1 and CDR2 are LGHDT and YNNKEL (reference sequence). The DNA of the CDR3 is TGTGCCAGCAGCCAAGATCAAGCGCCCCGGTACGAGCAGTACTTC. Its translation is CASSQDQAPRYEQYF.